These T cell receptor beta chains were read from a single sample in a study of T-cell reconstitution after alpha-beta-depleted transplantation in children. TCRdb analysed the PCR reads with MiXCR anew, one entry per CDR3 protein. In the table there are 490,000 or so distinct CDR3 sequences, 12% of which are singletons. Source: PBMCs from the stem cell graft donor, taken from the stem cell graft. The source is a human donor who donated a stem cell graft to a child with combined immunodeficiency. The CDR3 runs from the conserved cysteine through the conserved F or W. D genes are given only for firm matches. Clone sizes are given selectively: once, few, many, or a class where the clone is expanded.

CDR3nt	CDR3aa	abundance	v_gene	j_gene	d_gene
TGTGCCAGCAGTGGAAACGGAGCAACTAATGAAAAACTGTTTTTT	CASSGNGATNEKLFF	.	TRBV25-1	TRBJ1-4	.
TGTGCCAGCAGTCCTAGCGGGAGGGAAGCCAATGAGCAGTTCTTC	CASSPSGREANEQFF	many	TRBV7-9	TRBJ2-1	TRBD2
TGTGCCAGCAGCAGAGAGGTCGGTGAAAAACTGTTTTTT	CASSREVGEKLFF	few	TRBV7-2	TRBJ1-4	.
TGCAGCGTTGCAGGGGTCAATCAGCCCCAGCATTTT	CSVAGVNQPQHF	many	TRBV29-1	TRBJ1-5	.
TGTGCCAGCAGTTTAGCGGGACTAGCGGGGGGGCCGGCCAAAAACATTCAGTACTTC	CASSLAGLAGGPAKNIQYF	many	TRBV12-3/TRBV12-4	TRBJ2-4	TRBD2
TGTGCCAGCAGCCGAAGTCAATCCTCAGGGCTGCAGCAGTACTTC	CASSRSQSSGLQQYF	many	TRBV4-2	TRBJ2-7	.
TGTGCCATCAGTGAACCCCCGGCTGAGCAGTTCTTC	CAISEPPAEQFF	.	TRBV10-3	TRBJ2-1	.
TGTGCCAGCAGTTACTCGAACGGGGGAGAGAACACCGGGGAGCTGTTTTTT	CASSYSNGGENTGELFF	few	TRBV6-5	TRBJ2-2	.
TGTGCCAGCGAAACGCCGGGGACTAGCGGATCCTACGAGCAGTACTTC	CASETPGTSGSYEQYF	few	TRBV25-1	TRBJ2-7	TRBD2
TGTGCCACCAGTGATAAAGAGACCCAGTACTTC	CATSDKETQYF	.	TRBV24-1	TRBJ2-5	.
TGTGCCAGCAGTTTAGTAGGGCAGTTTTACTACGAGCAGTACTTC	CASSLVGQFYYEQYF	.	TRBV27	TRBJ2-7	.
TGTGCCAGCAGCTCTAGCGGCCCGAACACCGGGGAGCTGTTTTTT	CASSSSGPNTGELFF	.	TRBV7-9	TRBJ2-2	TRBD2
TGTGCCACCAGCAGAGACAGGGATTCCACTGAAGCTTTCTTT	CATSRDRDSTEAFF	few	TRBV15	TRBJ1-1	.
TGCAGTGCCTCACCCAGCAGGGGGGCCCCCTACGAGCAGTACTTC	CSASPSRGAPYEQYF	few	TRBV20-1	TRBJ2-7	.
TGTGCCAGCAGCCAAATCCTTGGACAGGGGGATAACTATGGCTACACCTTC	CASSQILGQGDNYGYTF	.	TRBV4-2	TRBJ1-2	TRBD1
TGTGCCAGCAGCCTCAGCTGGAATCCCCGCAGCACAGATACGCAGTATTTT	CASSLSWNPRSTDTQYF	.	TRBV12-3/TRBV12-4	TRBJ2-3	.
TGTGCCAGCAGGACTAGCGGGGGGATCACAGATACGCAGTATTTT	CASRTSGGITDTQYF	few	TRBV7-2	TRBJ2-3	TRBD2
TGTGCCAGCAGCCTGGTCGACCCAGGGGACCAGTACTTC	CASSLVDPGDQYF	few	TRBV14	TRBJ2-5	.
TGCGCCAGCAGCCCCCTCCCAACGCAGGGGGCAAAAACTGGGGCCAACGTCCTGACTTTC	CASSPLPTQGAKTGANVLTF	.	TRBV4-1	TRBJ2-6	TRBD1
TGTGCCACCAGCAACGGACTAGCGGGCACCGGGGAGCTGTTTTTT	CATSNGLAGTGELFF	many	TRBV15	TRBJ2-2	TRBD2
TGTGCCAGCAGTCGAGAGGGGGTTTCCTACAATGAGCAGTTCTTC	CASSREGVSYNEQFF	many	TRBV12-3/TRBV12-4	TRBJ2-1	.
TGTGCCAGCAGCCCTCCCATATCTAATGAAAAACTGTTTTTT	CASSPPISNEKLFF	.	TRBV13	TRBJ1-4	.
TGTGCCAGCAGTTCAGAACGCTATAGCAATCAGCCCCAGCATTTT	CASSSERYSNQPQHF	few	TRBV6-5	TRBJ1-5	.
TGCAGCGCAAGCGGCGGCAGCGATACACAAAAGTACTTC	CSASGGSDTQKYF	.	TRBV29-1	TRBJ2-5	.
TGCGCCAGCAGCCGGGACACCGCTAGCACAGATACGCAGTATTTT	CASSRDTASTDTQYF	few	TRBV5-1	TRBJ2-3	.
TGCGCCAGCAGCCAAGATCCGAGACGGGGCTCTGGGGCCAACGTCCTGACTTTC	CASSQDPRRGSGANVLTF	few	TRBV4-3	TRBJ2-6	.
TGTGCCAGCAATTGGACTAGCGGGAGCGCAGATACGCAGTATTTT	CASNWTSGSADTQYF	.	TRBV12-3/TRBV12-4	TRBJ2-3	TRBD2
TGCAGTGCTAGAGTATTATCTAGCACAGATACGCAGTATTTT	CSARVLSSTDTQYF	many	TRBV20-1	TRBJ2-3	.
TGTGCCAGTAGTACGACAGGGGGCAAGGAGACCCAGTACTTC	CASSTTGGKETQYF	.	TRBV19	TRBJ2-5	TRBD1
TGTGCCAGCAGTTTTGTGGGACAGGGGATCCAAGAGACCCAGTACTTC	CASSFVGQGIQETQYF	few	TRBV28	TRBJ2-5	TRBD1
TGCGCCAGCAGCCAAGATGAGGGAGAGGCCTACGAGCAGTACTTC	CASSQDEGEAYEQYF	few	TRBV4-3	TRBJ2-7	.
TGCGCCAGCAGCCCCCGAGCCGGAGCGGGAGTCTACAATGAGCAGTTCTTC	CASSPRAGAGVYNEQFF	few	TRBV4-3	TRBJ2-1	TRBD2
TGTGCCATCAGGGAGGGGAACACCGGGGAGCTGTTTTTT	CAIREGNTGELFF	few	TRBV10-3	TRBJ2-2	.
TGCGCCAGCAGCCAAGATCGATGGGGAGAGACCGGGGAGCTGTTTTTT	CASSQDRWGETGELFF	.	TRBV4-3	TRBJ2-2	.
TGTGCCAGCAGCTTAGCGGGCCGCTGGACTAGCGGGGGCCCTAGGGATACGCAGTATTTT	CASSLAGRWTSGGPRDTQYF	.	TRBV7-2	TRBJ2-3	TRBD2
TGTGCCTGGAGTCCAGGGGGCGCGACCCAGTACTTC	CAWSPGGATQYF	few	TRBV30	TRBJ2-5	TRBD1
TGTGCCAGCAGCACGACCCATGGCGGTACAGATACGCAGTATTTT	CASSTTHGGTDTQYF	few	TRBV7-3	TRBJ2-3	.
TGCAGCGTTGTACCGGCTAACTATGGCTACACCTTC	CSVVPANYGYTF	few	TRBV29-1	TRBJ1-2	.
TGTGCCAGTAGTCCGCCGGGACAGGTAATGAAGACCCAGTACTTC	CASSPPGQVMKTQYF	many	TRBV19	TRBJ2-5	TRBD1
TGTGCCAGCAGCGAAGGTCCTCGGGGCCTGCCCCACCAAGAGACCCAGTACTTC	CASSEGPRGLPHQETQYF	.	TRBV11-2	TRBJ2-5	.
TGCGCCAGCAGCCAAGTGTCGCGGGGGTCTAACTATGGCTACACCTTC	CASSQVSRGSNYGYTF	many	TRBV4-3	TRBJ1-2	.
TGTGCCAGCAGTTCAATCAGCGGGGGCTCCTACAATGAGCAGTTCTTC	CASSSISGGSYNEQFF	.	TRBV6-2/TRBV6-3	TRBJ2-1	TRBD2
TGTGCCAGCAGCCCTTACAGGGGGCAGGAGACCCAGTACTTC	CASSPYRGQETQYF	few	TRBV16	TRBJ2-5	TRBD1
TGTGCCACCAGTGATTTGAGCCGAGGGTACAATGAGCAGTTCTTC	CATSDLSRGYNEQFF	.	TRBV24-1	TRBJ2-1	.
TGTGCCAGCAGTAACCTCCCAACTAGCACAGATACGCAGTATTTT	CASSNLPTSTDTQYF	few	TRBV6-5	TRBJ2-3	.
TGTGCCAGCAGCCCATTAAAAGCCGGGGAGCTGTTTTTT	CASSPLKAGELFF	many	TRBV7-7	TRBJ2-2	.
TGTGCCAGCAGTACCGGACTAGCGGCGCGGGGGGGTGAGCAGTTCTTC	CASSTGLAARGGEQFF	.	TRBV12-3/TRBV12-4	TRBJ2-1	TRBD2
TGTGCCAGCAGCCAACGGACTAGCGGGGAGCTGTTTTTT	CASSQRTSGELFF	.	TRBV14	TRBJ2-2	TRBD2
TGTGCCAGCAGCTTAGGCGGGACAGGGGACACCGGGGAGCTGTTTTTT	CASSLGGTGDTGELFF	.	TRBV7-9	TRBJ2-2	TRBD1
TGCAGTGCTGCTGGGACTAGCGGAAACGAGAACACCGGGGAGCTGTTTTTT	CSAAGTSGNENTGELFF	many	TRBV20-1	TRBJ2-2	TRBD2
TGCAGTGCTATGAGCGATGGGGAGACCCAGTACTTC	CSAMSDGETQYF	many	TRBV20-1	TRBJ2-5	.
TGTGCCAGCAACCCGGGGAGAGAGGTGGCTCAGCCCCAGCATTTT	CASNPGREVAQPQHF	many	TRBV6-2/TRBV6-3	TRBJ1-5	.
TGTGCCAGCAGGGGGACAGAAGATAGCAATCAGCCCCAGCATTTT	CASRGTEDSNQPQHF	few	TRBV12-3/TRBV12-4	TRBJ1-5	TRBD1
TGTGCCAGCAGTAGGCGAAAAGGAGAGTACAATGAGCAGTTCTTC	CASSRRKGEYNEQFF	few	TRBV28	TRBJ2-1	.